This entry features one T cell receptor beta chain sequence. This clonotype was detected ten times or more. Its binding antigen is unknown. One base away there is no much larger clone; base qualities are not given. The sample belongs to a study of T cells after yellow fever vaccination (dated by TCRdb to between 2017 and 2020). At the level of the whole study: Libraries from fractions with low cell numbers were prepared with the SMART-Seq v4 Ultra Low Input RNA kit. Two healthy male donors, one aged 18 to 30 and one aged 30 to 40 years, were included in the cohort. To follow T-cell clones before and after both primary and booster YFV17D yellow fever vaccination, bulk TCR alpha and beta repertoires underwent longitudinal sequencing. Blood was collected at multiple timepoints before and after primary and secondary immunization, and bulk PBMC replicates and cell subsets were isolated. Broad study findings and their caveats: After the booster, most clones that had expanded after primary vaccination were detected again (roughly 95% of CD4 and over 75% of CD8), suggesting broad maintenance of memory. Computational filtering was required because FACS-sorted repertoires could contain abundant contaminating clonotypes from the bulk population. Compared with the primary T-cell response, the secondary T-cell response was faster but weaker, reaching its peak on day 5 rather than on day 15. A small share of clonotypes occurred in both CD4 and CD8 compartments, likely arising from convergent recombination. The study included only a couple of donors, which limits how far the findings can be generalized.

In the germline V gene (reference sequence), CDR1 corresponds to SEHNR and CDR2 to FQNEAQ. The CDR3 numbers 13 residues from cysteine through phenylalanine. The read is trimmed to its CDR3 DNA, 39 bases read in frame from base 1. The trim is 7 bases for V and 3 bases for J, with a gap of 12 bases between the germline ends. The intended sense of this specimen's treatment or condition label: live attenuated yellow fever vaccine strain. At each blood-draw timepoint, two biological replicates of bulk PBMCs were collected. A standard Ficoll-Paque protocol was used to isolate PBMCs from peripheral blood. TriZol was used to extract RNA from bulk PBMCs, CD4 and CD8 fractions, and dextramer-positive and dextramer-negative fractions. TCR cDNA was made using 5'RACE template switching, a step that added a universal primer site and unique molecular identifiers. cDNA synthesis was primed from both the TCR alpha and TCR beta constant segments. Library amplification involved two PCR steps, and the second step added sample barcodes and sequencing adapters. Sequencing of libraries was performed on Illumina HiSeq 2500 (2x100 bp) or NovaSeq (2x150 bp). Processing in the source paper ran as follows. MIGEC was used to demultiplex reads and collapse the reads into UMI consensus sequences, and MiXCR was used for V(D)J alignment. Vaccine-responding clonotypes were defined with edgeR using replicate PBMC samples, requiring FDR below 0.01 and a log2 fold change above 5 up to day 15. Each bulk clonotype received a CD4 or CD8 identity based on whether the sequenced CD4 or CD8 repertoire contained that clonotype at higher abundance. TCRdb itself trimmed the public reads at Q25 with fastp, ran MiXCR and retained productive beta chains. Duplicate CDR3 protein sequences are folded into a single record with the most common DNA and genes. These V and J calls are TCRdb output, not the study's own analysis. For this sample the table gives 500,000 to 700,000 distinct CDR3 sequences, of which 15% to 20% were detected only once. Clones ranked in the top ten supply roughly 13% of the sample.

The receptor comes from a young man who received the YFV17D yellow fever vaccine. Sequencing used PBMCs, obtained 15 days after the yellow fever booster vaccination. Recombination joined TRBV7-9 with TRBJ1-2; no D gene call is confident. The CDR3 has the sequence CASTRAGYYGYTF. The bases read TGTGCCAGCACACGGGCTGGCTACTATGGCTACACCTTC.